This is a list of T cell receptor beta chains from one sample in a study of molecular identifiers for immune sequencing clone quantification. In TCRdb, the PCR reads were re-called with MiXCR into one record per CDR3 protein. Here the sample spans about 630,000 distinct CDR3 sequences, around 25% being singletons. The sequencing sample was made of naive CD8+ T cells from blood, with Jurkat cell RNA spiked in. The receptors originated from a human donor in good health. Some libraries in this study had Jurkat cell RNA spiked in. CDR3s include the opening cysteine and the closing phenylalanine or tryptophan. Fields, in order: CDR3 DNA, CDR3 protein, clone size, D gene, J gene, V gene. D genes are given only for firm matches. Not all rows give a size; the values are once, few, many and, for expanded clones, a class.

TGCGCCAGCAGCCAAGACACGGACAGGTTTGCAGTCAACTATGGCTACACCTTC | CASSQDTDRFAVNYGYTF | - | TRBD1 | TRBJ1-2 | TRBV4-3
TGTGCCAGCAGAGACAGGGGGCCTTACAATGAGCAGTTCTTC | CASRDRGPYNEQFF | - | TRBD1 | TRBJ2-1 | TRBV7-9
TGTGCCAGCAGCGACGTGGGTAAGCAAGAGACCCAGTACTTC | CASSDVGKQETQYF | - | - | TRBJ2-5 | TRBV12-3/TRBV12-4
TGTGCCGGCAGTTTTTCCAGAGATAATCAGCCCCAGCATTTT | CAGSFSRDNQPQHF | - | - | TRBJ1-5 | TRBV12-3/TRBV12-4
TGCGCCAGCAGCCCCCTAGATAACCTTATGACCTACGAGCAGTACTTC | CASSPLDNLMTYEQYF | - | - | TRBJ2-7 | TRBV5-1
TGTGCCAGCAGTGAGAGGACAGGAGGTTGGGGCTCTGGAAACACCATATATTTT | CASSERTGGWGSGNTIYF | - | TRBD1 | TRBJ1-3 | TRBV2
TGTGCCAGCAGTCCCGGGTCAGTCTACGAGCAGTACTTC | CASSPGSVYEQYF | many | - | TRBJ2-7 | TRBV12-3/TRBV12-4
TGTGCCAGCAGCTTTGACAGGACCATTAGCACAGATACGCAGTATTTT | CASSFDRTISTDTQYF | - | - | TRBJ2-3 | TRBV7-9
TGTGCCAGCTCTCAACCGGGACTAGCGGGGGAGGCCTACAATGAGCAGTTCTTC | CASSQPGLAGEAYNEQFF | - | TRBD2 | TRBJ2-1 | TRBV18
TGTGCCAGCAGTTTAGGAAGGCGTTCCCTCCGGACAGCCAAAAACATTCAGTACTTC | CASSLGRRSLRTAKNIQYF | few | - | TRBJ2-4 | TRBV12-3/TRBV12-4
TGTGCCAGCAGTCCTCTGACAGGGGGGTACGAGCAGTACTTC | CASSPLTGGYEQYF | - | TRBD1 | TRBJ2-7 | TRBV27
TGTGCCAGCAACCAGGGCGGGGCGGACGGGGAGCTGTTTTTT | CASNQGGADGELFF | - | - | TRBJ2-2 | TRBV7-2
TGTGCCAGCAGTTACCTCGGGGCCCGGTACGAGCAGTACTTC | CASSYLGARYEQYF | - | - | TRBJ2-7 | TRBV6-6
TGTGCCAGCAGCCACCGGGACAGGGTCGACGAGCAGTACTTC | CASSHRDRVDEQYF | few | TRBD1 | TRBJ2-7 | TRBV7-9
TGTGCCAGCAGTTTGTATGGGGACACTGAAGCTTTCTTT | CASSLYGDTEAFF | many | - | TRBJ1-1 | TRBV27
TGTGCCAGCAGTGGACAGGATTCCTACGAGCAGTACTTC | CASSGQDSYEQYF | - | TRBD1 | TRBJ2-7 | TRBV6-2/TRBV6-3
TGTGCCAGCAACCACATTACGGGGGGAGCCTACAATGAGCAGTTCTTC | CASNHITGGAYNEQFF | - | TRBD2 | TRBJ2-1 | TRBV7-6
TGTGCCAGCAGTTGGCTTAGCACAGATACGCAGTATTTT | CASSWLSTDTQYF | many | - | TRBJ2-3 | TRBV6-2/TRBV6-3
TGTGCCAGCAGCTCCCTTACTTCCTACAATGAGCAGTTCTTC | CASSSLTSYNEQFF | many | - | TRBJ2-1 | TRBV7-9
TGTGCCAGCAGTGCCCGGGACTTTAGCTCCTACAATGAGCAGTTCTTC | CASSARDFSSYNEQFF | many | - | TRBJ2-1 | TRBV6-2/TRBV6-3
TGTGCCAGCAGTGAATTGAGGGAAATCACCGGGGAGCTGTTTTTT | CASSELREITGELFF | - | - | TRBJ2-2 | TRBV25-1
TGCAGTGCTAGGGAGGAACAAAGCTACGAGCAGTACTTC | CSAREEQSYEQYF | many | - | TRBJ2-7 | TRBV20-1
TGTGCCAGCTCGCACCCGGGACAGGGATCAGATACGCAGTATTTT | CASSHPGQGSDTQYF | many | TRBD1 | TRBJ2-3 | TRBV18
TGTGCCAGCAGCCAAGATTGGTCCGTTAGCACAGATACGCAGTATTTT | CASSQDWSVSTDTQYF | - | - | TRBJ2-3 | TRBV3-1
TGTGCCAGCAGCTTAGCAGGGAGCCCTAGCTCCTACGAGCAGTACTTC | CASSLAGSPSSYEQYF | many | - | TRBJ2-7 | TRBV7-9
TGTGCCTGGGTCGGGACAGGGGGGTACGAGCAGTACTTC | CAWVGTGGYEQYF | - | TRBD1 | TRBJ2-7 | TRBV30
TGTGCCAGCAGCTTGGCCGGGACAGGGAGCTCCTACGAGCAGTACTTC | CASSLAGTGSSYEQYF | many | TRBD1 | TRBJ2-7 | TRBV5-4
TGTGCCAGCAGCTTACGGGGGGTAGCCTACAATGAGCAGTTCTTC | CASSLRGVAYNEQFF | few | TRBD2 | TRBJ2-1 | TRBV7-9
TGTGCCAGTAGTATAGGAGGCCCCCCCTACAATGAGCAGTTCTTC | CASSIGGPPYNEQFF | - | - | TRBJ2-1 | TRBV19
TGTGCCAGCAGTGAATGGGCCATGAACACTGAAGCTTTCTTT | CASSEWAMNTEAFF | - | - | TRBJ1-1 | TRBV2
TGTGCCAGCAGCAAATATACCGGGACCGCGGAGACCCAGTACTTC | CASSKYTGTAETQYF | many | - | TRBJ2-5 | TRBV7-8
TGTGCCAGCAGCCAAACGCCAGGACTAGCTCCCACAGATACGCAGTATTTT | CASSQTPGLAPTDTQYF | many | TRBD2 | TRBJ2-3 | TRBV5-8
TGCAGCGCAAATAGGGGGCGCAACGAGCAGTACTTC | CSANRGRNEQYF | many | TRBD1 | TRBJ2-7 | TRBV20-1
TGTGCCAGCAGCTTGGGCATTTGGGCTGAAGCTTTCTTT | CASSLGIWAEAFF | few | - | TRBJ1-1 | TRBV7-9
TGCGCCAGCAGCTGGGGGGTCGACGAGCAGTACTTC | CASSWGVDEQYF | - | - | TRBJ2-7 | TRBV5-1
TGCGCCAGCAGCCAAGTCTTGACCGGGACAGCTTTGAACACTGAAGCTTTCTTT | CASSQVLTGTALNTEAFF | - | TRBD1 | TRBJ1-1 | TRBV4-1
TGTGCCAGTAGTTTCTCCAGGGAACCCACCTACGAGCAGTACTTC | CASSFSREPTYEQYF | few | - | TRBJ2-7 | TRBV19
TGTGCCATTAACGACAGACAGGGGCTATCCTACGAGCAGTACTTC | CAINDRQGLSYEQYF | - | TRBD1 | TRBJ2-7 | TRBV10-3
TGCGCCAGCAGCCAACTGAGGGCAGGGCACAATGAGCAGTTCTTC | CASSQLRAGHNEQFF | few | - | TRBJ2-1 | TRBV4-3
TGTGCCAGCAGCGTAGGAGTAGGTGGAGGCGGTGAGCAGTTCTTC | CASSVGVGGGGEQFF | many | - | TRBJ2-1 | TRBV9
TGTGCCAGCAGCCCAACCCCAATCACTAGCGGGAGGGCCCAAGATACGCAGTATTTT | CASSPTPITSGRAQDTQYF | many | TRBD2 | TRBJ2-3 | TRBV13
TGTGCCAGCAGTTTTTACGGACAGGGTGTAGATAAGCAGTATTTT | CASSFYGQGVDKQYF | - | TRBD1 | TRBJ2-3 | TRBV27
TGTGCCAGCATCGTGGGGGGGACTAATGAAAAACTGTTTTTT | CASIVGGTNEKLFF | few | - | TRBJ1-4 | TRBV2
TGTGCCAGCAGCTTAGAGGTTGTCACCTACGAGCAGTACTTC | CASSLEVVTYEQYF | once | - | TRBJ2-7 | TRBV11-2